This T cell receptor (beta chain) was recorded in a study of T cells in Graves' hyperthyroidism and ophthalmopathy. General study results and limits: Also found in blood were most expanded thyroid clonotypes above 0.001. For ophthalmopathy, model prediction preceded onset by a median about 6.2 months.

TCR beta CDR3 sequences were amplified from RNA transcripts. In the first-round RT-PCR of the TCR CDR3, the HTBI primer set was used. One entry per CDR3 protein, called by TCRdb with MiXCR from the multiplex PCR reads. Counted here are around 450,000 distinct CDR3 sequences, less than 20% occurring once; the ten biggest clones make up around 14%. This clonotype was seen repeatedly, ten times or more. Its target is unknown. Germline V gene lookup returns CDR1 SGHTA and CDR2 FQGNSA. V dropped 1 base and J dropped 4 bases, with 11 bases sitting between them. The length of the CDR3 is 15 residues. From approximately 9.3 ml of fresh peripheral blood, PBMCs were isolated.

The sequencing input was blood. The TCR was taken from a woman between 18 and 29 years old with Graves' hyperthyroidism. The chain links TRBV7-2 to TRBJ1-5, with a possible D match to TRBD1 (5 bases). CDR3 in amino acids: CASSLGVGENQPQHF. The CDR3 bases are TGTGCCAGCAGCTTAGGTGTGGGGGAGAATCAGCCCCAGCATTTT.